Below, 26 T cell receptor beta chains from the same sample are listed, as sequenced in a study of T cells in localized non-small cell lung cancer. Measured with immunoSEQ multiplex PCR; TCRdb has only the in-frame clones, and not every one. Altogether about 77,000 clones are present, 88% being singletons, with the ten largest covering under 25%. Sequencing was performed on peripheral blood, taken before any cancer treatment. The receptors derive from a woman aged 40-70 years with stage I squamous cell lung carcinoma.

This sequence joins TRBV20-1 and TRBJ2-5; no clear D gene. The V end lost 0 bases, the J end lost 6 bases, and 5 bases lay between the germline ends. The CDR3 length is 11 residues. Germline CDR1 reads DFQATT; CDR2 reads SNEGSKA (reference sequence). CDR3 protein: CSAREGKTQYF. The CDR3 nucleotides are TGCAGTGCTAGAGAAGGGAAGACCCAGTACTTC.

This chain joins TRBV6-1 and TRBJ1-2, with D uncertain. V was clipped by 5 bases and J by 4 bases, with 8 bases between them. The CDR3 is made up of 12 amino acids. Germline CDR1 reads MNHNS; CDR2 reads SASEGT. CDR3 coding DNA: TGTGCCAGCAGTACCGGGCCCTATGGCTACACCTTC. Protein product: CASSTGPYGYTF.

In its sample, this clone was seen a few times. The chain employs TRBV5-1 and TRBJ2-3, with no clear D. V lost 1 base and J 0 bases, leaving 9 bases between the germline ends. Germline V CDR1 and CDR2: SGHRS, YFSETQ. The CDR3 covers 15 residues. The CDR3 DNA sequence: TGCGCCAGCAGCTTGTCCGGGCTTAGCACAGATACGCAGTATTTT. As protein: CASSLSGLSTDTQYF. The whole variable domain, filled in from reference TRBV5-1 and TRBJ2-3, reads KAGVTQTPRYLIKTRGQQVTLSCSPISGHRSVSWYQQTPGQGLQFLFEYFSETQRNKGNFPGRFSGRQFSNSRSEMNVSTLELGDSALYLCASSLSGLSTDTQYFGPGTRLTVL.

CDR3: CASSFLNEQFF. CDR3 in DNA: TGTGCCAGCAGCTTCCTGAATGAGCAGTTCTTC. The chain recombines TRBV7-9 with TRBJ2-1; no firm D call. This CDR3 has 11 residues. Per germline, CDR1 SEHNR and CDR2 FQNEAQ (reference sequence). Deletions cut 3 bases from V and 7 bases from J, with 4 bases between.

The V gene is TRBV2, the J gene TRBJ1-1; tentatively, D is TRBD1 (5 bases). The CDR3 loop spans 14 amino acids. The V and J ends lost 3 bases and 6 bases respectively, with 14 bases between them. Per germline, CDR1 SNHLY and CDR2 FYNNEI. CDR3 protein: CASSDGTLWAEAFF. For the CDR3, the DNA is TGTGCCAGCAGTGATGGGACCCTCTGGGCTGAAGCTTTCTTT.

The V call is TRBV10-3, the J call TRBJ2-1, with 8 bases that match TRBD2. Unmatched junction bases numbered 6, after V lost 3 bases and J lost 5 bases. Per the germline V gene, CDR1 is ENHRY and CDR2 is SYGVKD. This CDR3 contains 15 residues. CDR3 protein: CAISERTSTNNEQFF. The CDR3 bases are TGTGCCATCAGTGAACGGACTAGCACAAACAATGAGCAGTTCTTC.

This clone occurred once. V gene TRBV7-9 combines with J gene TRBJ2-3; 10 positions agree with TRBD2. Germline CDR1 reads SEHNR; CDR2 reads FQNEAQ (reference sequence). V trimming: 1 base; J trimming: 1 base; junction bases outside the gene matches: 2. CDR3 size: 16 residues. CDR3 sequence: CASSLGGTSGTDTQYF. CDR3 DNA: TGTGCCAGCAGCTTAGGAGGGACTAGCGGCACAGATACGCAGTATTTT. The full variable domain, with the rest looked up from reference TRBV7-9 and TRBJ2-3, is DTGVSQNPRHKITKRGQNVTFRCDPISEHNRLYWYRQTLGQGPEFLTYFQNEAQLEKSRLLSDRFSAERPKGSFSTLEIQRTEQGDSAMYLCASSLGGTSGTDTQYFGPGTRLTVL.

The CDR3 loop is CASSLGSGVNTEAFF. The CDR3 coding sequence is TGTGCCAGCAGCTTGGGGAGCGGGGTGAACACTGAAGCTTTCTTT. This chain connects TRBV7-9 to TRBJ1-1; D remains unclear. The CDR3 is 15 residues long. Germline V CDR1 and CDR2: SEHNR, FQNEAQ (reference sequence). The V end was cut by 3 bases, the J end by 0 bases, with 11 bases between.

This clone was observed once. The chain recombines TRBV5-6 with TRBJ1-1; the D is unclear. CDR1 and CDR2 from the germline V gene are SGHDT and YYEEEE. This CDR3 spans 13 amino acids. The V gene lost 4 bases and the J gene lost 5 bases, with 12 bases spanning the gap. Here the CDR3 DNA reads TGTGCCAGCAGCGCAGCGGGTTTTACTGAAGCTTTCTTT. It translates to CASSAAGFTEAFF.

The chain couples TRBV9 to TRBJ2-2; D is unresolved. V lost 0 bases and J 0 bases, leaving 6 bases between the germline ends. Germline CDR1 and CDR2: SGDLS and YYNGEE. The CDR3 consists of 15 residues. The CDR3 DNA is TGTGCCAGCAGCGTAGTTGCGACGAACACCGGGGAGCTGTTTTTT. This encodes CASSVVATNTGELFF.

This chain joins TRBV11-2 and TRBJ1-1; D is perhaps TRBD1 (6 bases). The CDR3 is 13 residues long. V gave up 9 bases and J gave up 3 bases, with 14 bases separating them. CDR1 is SGHAT and CDR2 is FQNNGV in the germline V gene. CDR3 residues: CASAPGAHTEAFF. The DNA for the CDR3 is TGTGCCAGTGCCCCAGGGGCACACACTGAAGCTTTCTTT.

The chain links TRBV5-6 to TRBJ1-3; perhaps TRBD1 as D (5 bases). Germline lookup yields CDR1 SGHDT and CDR2 YYEEEE. CDR3 length equals 12 residues. Trimming shortened V by 8 bases and J by 8 bases, and 14 bases separated the two germline ends. This chain's CDR3 is CASSLMGDTIYF. CDR3 sequence (DNA): TGTGCCAGTTCCCTCATGGGGGACACCATATATTTT.

This clone was seen a few times. In DNA form, the CDR3 reads TGTGCCAGCAGCTTGGTCAGGACCGGGGAGCTGTTTTTT. It is translated as CASSLVRTGELFF. The chain is built from TRBV5-6 and TRBJ2-2, with D unclear. The germline CDR1 and CDR2 sequences are SGHDT and YYEEEE. The V gene lost 0 bases and the J gene lost 5 bases, with 5 bases spanning the gap. CDR3 length equals 13 residues.

V usage is TRBV29-1 and J usage is TRBJ1-2; unclear D gene. Trimming pared 2 bases from V and 5 bases from J, leaving 15 bases between. The CDR3 consists of 14 residues. Germline values: CDR1 SQVTM, CDR2 ANQGSEA. The CDR3 region is CSVEPSQDYYGYTF. The CDR3 DNA reads as TGCAGCGTTGAACCGTCTCAGGACTATTATGGCTACACCTTC.

This chain links TRBV5-1 with TRBJ2-7, with 7 bases aligning to TRBD1. With 1 base clipped from V and 2 bases from J, the junction kept 12 bases outside the gene matches. The CDR3 extends over 17 amino acids. CDR1 and CDR2 from the germline V gene are SGHRS and YFSETQ. CDR3 sequence: CASSLSRSTTGAYEQYF. CDR3 in DNA: TGCGCCAGCAGCTTGTCCCGGTCGACTACAGGGGCCTACGAGCAGTACTTC.

As DNA, the CDR3 is TGTGCCAGCAGCCCCCTCGTAACGGGAATTGAAGCTTTCTTT. Amino acid sequence: CASSPLVTGIEAFF. This rearrangement joins TRBV4-2 to TRBJ1-1; D call uncertain. Trimming removed 4 bases from V and 7 bases from J, with 16 bases in between. Per the germline V gene, CDR1 is LGHNA and CDR2 is YNFKEQ. This CDR3 comprises 14 residues.

The chain is built from TRBV6-5 and TRBJ1-6, with a tentative D call TRBD1 (5 bases). V shed 7 bases and J shed 8 bases, with 12 bases lying between them. The germline CDR1 and CDR2 sequences are MNHEY and SVGAGI. The CDR3 covers 13 residues. CDR3 loop: CASMGTLDSPLHF. The DNA of the CDR3 is TGTGCCAGCATGGGGACGCTCGATTCACCCCTCCACTTT.

The chain employs TRBV19 and TRBJ2-1, with 11 bases lining up with TRBD2. The CDR3 has 15 residues. The ends lost 1 base at V and 8 bases at J; junction bases unmatched: 4. Looked up from germline, CDR1 is LNHDA and CDR2 is SQIVND (reference sequence). The CDR3 region is CASSIVSGGADEQFF. The CDR3 DNA follows: TGTGCCAGTAGTATAGTTAGCGGGGGGGCCGATGAGCAGTTCTTC. Full variable domain (outside the CDR3, taken from reference TRBV19 and TRBJ2-1): DGGITQSPKYLFRKEGQNVTLSCEQNLNHDAMYWYRQDPGQGLRLIYYSQIVNDFQKGDIAEGYSVSREKKESFPLTVTSAQKNPTAFYLCASSIVSGGADEQFFGPGTRLTVL.

The chain employs TRBV9 and TRBJ1-4, with unresolved D. V lost 3 bases and J 4 bases, leaving 19 bases between the germline ends. Germline V CDR1 and CDR2: SGDLS, YYNGEE. The CDR3 consists of 17 residues. CDR3 nucleotides: TGTGCCAGCAGCGGTCTAGGATCCGGCACCAATAATGAAAAACTGTTTTTT. Protein product: CASSGLGSGTNNEKLFF.

The chain uses TRBV5-1 and TRBJ1-6; possibly TRBD1 for D (5 bases). The germline gives CDR1 SGHRS, CDR2 YFSETQ. The CDR3 runs to 17 residues. Trimming removed 4 bases from V and 0 bases from J, with 14 bases in between. The CDR3 region has the DNA TGCGCCAGCAGCCAGAGGGACGATGGCTCCTATAATTCACCCCTCCACTTT. Translated, it gives CASSQRDDGSYNSPLHF. Full variable domain (remainder filled in from reference TRBV5-1 and TRBJ1-6): KAGVTQTPRYLIKTRGQQVTLSCSPISGHRSVSWYQQTPGQGLQFLFEYFSETQRNKGNFPGRFSGRQFSNSRSEMNVSTLELGDSALYLCASSQRDDGSYNSPLHFGNGTRLTVT.

The chain is built from TRBV25-1 and TRBJ2-7; D unclear. The length of the CDR3 is 15 residues. V dropped 5 bases and J dropped 3 bases, with 17 bases sitting between them. Germline loops: CDR1 MGHDK, CDR2 SYGVNS. DNA for the CDR3: TGTGCCAGCAGTCCTGTGAATGGTGGAGTCTACGAGCAGTACTTC. It codes for CASSPVNGGVYEQYF.

This chain joins TRBV9 and TRBJ2-6; D is possibly TRBD1 (6 bases). V lost 5 bases and J 1 base, leaving 16 bases between the germline ends. From germline, CDR1 is SGDLS and CDR2 YYNGEE. The CDR3 is made up of 17 amino acids. CDR3 sequence: CASSGVATGSGANVLTF. CDR3 sequence (DNA): TGTGCCAGCAGTGGGGTGGCAACAGGGTCTGGGGCCAACGTCCTGACTTTC.

This chain joins TRBV27 and TRBJ1-4; possibly TRBD1 for D (5 bases). The V gene lost 2 bases and the J gene lost 7 bases, with 11 bases spanning the gap. In germline, CDR1 is MNHEY, CDR2 SMNVEV (reference sequence). The CDR3 has 14 residues. The CDR3 region has the DNA TGTGCCAGCAGTTTAAAGATGGGGGGTGAAAAACTGTTTTTT. Encoded protein: CASSLKMGGEKLFF.

The V gene is TRBV7-3, the J gene TRBJ2-1; TRBD1 matches 7 bases. Germline trimming cut 5 bases from V and 2 bases from J; bases unmatched to any gene: 6. Germline lookup yields CDR1 SGHTA and CDR2 FQGTGA. The CDR3 has 15 residues. The CDR3 here is CASSSDRATYNEQFF. The CDR3 DNA reads as TGTGCCAGCAGCAGTGACAGGGCTACCTACAATGAGCAGTTCTTC.

The rearrangement uses TRBV5-1 and TRBJ1-4; D might be TRBD1 (5 bases). Germline V CDR1 and CDR2: SGHRS, YFSETQ. Trimming took off 5 bases at V and 10 bases at J, with 18 bases between the two ends. This CDR3 is 14 amino acids long. This CDR3 is CASRIGRDTGKLFF. DNA of the CDR3: TGCGCCAGCAGAATTGGACGGGATACAGGAAAACTGTTTTTT.

The chain employs TRBV19 and TRBJ1-4; TRBD1 aligns across 8 bases. Germline CDR1 reads LNHDA; CDR2 reads SQIVND (reference sequence). V was clipped by 7 bases and J by 0 bases; unmatched bases: 4. The CDR3 loop spans 15 amino acids. CDR3 sequence (DNA): TGTGCCAGTAACGACAGGGGAGCAACTAATGAAAAACTGTTTTTT. Translating it yields CASNDRGATNEKLFF.